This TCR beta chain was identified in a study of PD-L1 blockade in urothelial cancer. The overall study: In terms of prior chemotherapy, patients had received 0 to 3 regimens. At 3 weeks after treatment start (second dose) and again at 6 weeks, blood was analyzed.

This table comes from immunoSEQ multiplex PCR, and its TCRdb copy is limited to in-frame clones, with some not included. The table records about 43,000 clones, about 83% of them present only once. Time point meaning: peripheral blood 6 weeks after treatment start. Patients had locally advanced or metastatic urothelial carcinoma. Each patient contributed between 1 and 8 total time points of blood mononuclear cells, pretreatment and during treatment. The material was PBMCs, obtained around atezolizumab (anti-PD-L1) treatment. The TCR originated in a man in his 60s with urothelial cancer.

This chain's CDR3 is CASSGDSEETQYF. The CDR3 bases are TGTGCCAGCAGTGGCGACAGTGAAGAGACCCAGTACTTC. The chain uses TRBV2 and TRBJ2-5, with D maybe TRBD1 (5 bases). Germline V CDR1 and CDR2: SNHLY, FYNNEI. V was pared by 4 bases and J by 3 bases, with 9 bases between. The CDR3 has 13 amino acids.